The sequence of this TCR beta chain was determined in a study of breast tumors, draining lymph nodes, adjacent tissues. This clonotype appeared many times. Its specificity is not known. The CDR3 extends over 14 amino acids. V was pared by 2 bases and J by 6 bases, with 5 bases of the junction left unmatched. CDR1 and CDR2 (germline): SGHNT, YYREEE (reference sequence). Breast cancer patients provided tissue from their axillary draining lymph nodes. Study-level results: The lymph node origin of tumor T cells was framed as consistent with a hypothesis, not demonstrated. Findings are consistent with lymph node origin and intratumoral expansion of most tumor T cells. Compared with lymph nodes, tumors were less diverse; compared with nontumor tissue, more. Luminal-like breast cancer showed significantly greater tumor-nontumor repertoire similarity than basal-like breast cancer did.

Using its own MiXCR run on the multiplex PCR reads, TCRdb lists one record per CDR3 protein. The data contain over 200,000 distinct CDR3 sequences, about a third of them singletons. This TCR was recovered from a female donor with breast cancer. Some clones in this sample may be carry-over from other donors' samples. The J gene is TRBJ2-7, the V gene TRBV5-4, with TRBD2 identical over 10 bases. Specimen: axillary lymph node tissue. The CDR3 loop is CASSFQSGRAEQYF. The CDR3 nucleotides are TGTGCCAGCAGCTTTCAAAGCGGGAGGGCCGAGCAGTACTTC.